The rows below give T cell receptor beta chains drawn from one sample of a study of blood T cell repertoires in COVID-19. Sequencing was performed with immunoSEQ multiplex PCR; in TCRdb, only in-frame clones are kept and a portion is missing. Of 260,000 or so clones listed, around 82% are singletons. Sequencing input: peripheral blood. The receptors stem from a man aged 80 or over with acute or convalescent COVID-19. Both conserved end residues are part of each CDR3. D genes are given only for firm matches. The size entry is marked missing in some rows and otherwise reads once, few, many or a size class.

. | TRBJ1-4 | TRBV5-4 | . | 14 | TGTGCCAGCAGCTTTGGGACTGGGAATGAAAAACTGTTTTTT | CASSFGTGNEKLFF
. | TRBJ2-5 | TRBV5-6 | . | 14 | TGTGCCAGCAGCCGCCCTCTAGCATCGGAGACCCAGTACTTC | CASSRPLASETQYF
. | TRBJ2-7 | TRBV2 | TRBD1 | 12 | TGTGCCAGCAGCCAGGGGGCTTGGGAGCAGTACTTC | CASSQGAWEQYF
. | TRBJ2-7 | TRBV6-1 | . | 13 | TGTGCCAGCAGTGAATTGACAGTTGGAGAGCAGTACTTC | CASSELTVGEQYF
. | TRBJ2-3 | TRBV28 | TRBD2 | 17 | TGTGCCAGCAGGCAAGGGGGGATAGCGGGAGGGACAGATACGCAGTATTTT | CASRQGGIAGGTDTQYF
. | TRBJ2-7 | TRBV19 | . | 12 | TGTGCCAGTAAAACAGCCCCCTACGAGCAGTACTTC | CASKTAPYEQYF
. | TRBJ2-5 | TRBV7-2 | TRBD1 | 13 | TGTGCCAGCAGCGGGACAGATCAAGAGACCCAGTACTTC | CASSGTDQETQYF
once | TRBJ1-1 | TRBV5-1 | . | 14 | TGCGCCAGCAGCCCACAGGGAGGGGTCACTGAAGCTTTCTTT | CASSPQGGVTEAFF
. | TRBJ2-1 | TRBV27 | . | 14 | TGTGCCAGCAGGCGAGCGGGTTCCTACAATGAGCAGTTCTTC | CASRRAGSYNEQFF
. | TRBJ2-2 | TRBV28 | TRBD2 | 18 | TGTGCCAGCAGACGGGGCGGGACTAGCGGGGCCATCACCGGGGAGCTGTTTTTT | CASRRGGTSGAITGELFF
. | TRBJ2-1 | TRBV7-6 | . | 16 | TGTGCCAGCAGTTCTCGAATGGCGGGGACCTACAATGAGCAGTTCTTC | CASSSRMAGTYNEQFF
. | TRBJ1-2 | TRBV7-2 | TRBD1 | 15 | TGTGCCAGCAGCTTAGGGGGACAGGGTTCATATGGCTACACCTTC | CASSLGGQGSYGYTF
once | TRBJ1-2 | TRBV19 | TRBD1 | 14 | TGTGCCAGTAACCCGGGACAGGGCCTCTATGGCTACACCTTC | CASNPGQGLYGYTF
. | TRBJ2-5 | TRBV5-1 | . | 12 | TGCGCCAGCAGCTTGCAGGCAGAGACCCAGTACTTC | CASSLQAETQYF
few | TRBJ2-7 | TRBV4-1 | . | 14 | TGCGCCAGCAGCAAAGGGCCGGGGTACTACGAGCAGTACTTC | CASSKGPGYYEQYF
. | TRBJ1-4 | TRBV11-2 | TRBD1 | 14 | TGTGCCAGCAGCTTAACGCAGGGGACAGAAGAATTGTTTTTT | CASSLTQGTEELFF
. | TRBJ2-7 | TRBV18 | . | 12 | TGTGCCAGCTCACCACCGAAGGGGGAGCAGTACTTC | CASSPPKGEQYF
. | TRBJ2-7 | TRBV19 | TRBD1 | 16 | TGTGCCAGTAGCCGGAGGATTTCACAGGGGGCCTACGAGCAGTACTTC | CASSRRISQGAYEQYF
. | TRBJ1-1 | TRBV12-3/TRBV12-4 | . | 13 | TGTGCCAGCGGCCTTGGGGGCTTGACTGAAGCTTTCTTT | CASGLGGLTEAFF
. | TRBJ2-2 | TRBV7-7 | . | 13 | TGTGCCAGCAGCACGGACAGCACCGGGGAGCTGTTTTTT | CASSTDSTGELFF
. | TRBJ2-3 | TRBV5-8 | . | 16 | TGTGCCAGCAGGACCTTCTGGGAGACCAAGGGAGATACGCAGTATTTT | CASRTFWETKGDTQYF
. | TRBJ1-1 | TRBV27 | . | 13 | TGTGCCAGCAGCCTGACACCTAACACTGAAGCTTTCTTT | CASSLTPNTEAFF
few | TRBJ1-5 | TRBV19 | . | 13 | TGTGCCAGTAGAGCGGGGGGGAAACAGCCCCAGCATTTT | CASRAGGKQPQHF
. | TRBJ2-5 | TRBV5-1 | . | 14 | TGCGCCAGCAGCTTGGACAGACCCCAAGAGACCCAGTACTTC | CASSLDRPQETQYF
. | TRBJ2-7 | TRBV18 | TRBD1 | 15 | TGTGCCAGCTCAAGAACCGGGACAGGGAACTACGAGCAGTACTTC | CASSRTGTGNYEQYF
. | TRBJ2-1 | TRBV2 | TRBD1 | 13 | TGTGCCAGCATGGGACAGGAGTACAATGAGCAGTTCTTC | CASMGQEYNEQFF
. | TRBJ2-1 | TRBV25-1 | . | 17 | TGTGCCAGCAGTGAGCCGGCAGGGAGCGGGCGAATCAATGAGCAGTTCTTC | CASSEPAGSGRINEQFF
. | TRBJ1-4 | TRBV5-5 | . | 16 | TGTGCCAGTTTACGCGGGACTTCTGCAACTAATGAAAAACTGTTTTTT | CASLRGTSATNEKLFF
. | TRBJ1-2 | TRBV2 | . | 12 | TGTGCCAGCACCTTCGCTAACTATGGCTACACCTTC | CASTFANYGYTF
. | TRBJ2-5 | TRBV7-9 | . | 15 | TGTGCCAGCAGCTTATCCCCTAGGTACCAAGAGACCCAGTACTTC | CASSLSPRYQETQYF
. | TRBJ1-1 | TRBV19 | TRBD1 | 16 | TGTGCCAGTAGTACGGACAGGAGCGACTCGCACACTGAAGCTTTCTTT | CASSTDRSDSHTEAFF
. | TRBJ2-3 | TRBV5-1 | TRBD2 | 16 | TGCGCCAGCAGCTTGGAGGTAGCGGGGTCGGCGGATACGCAGTATTTT | CASSLEVAGSADTQYF
. | TRBJ2-3 | TRBV3-1/TRBV3-2 | . | 14 | TGTGCCAGCAGCCCGAGGGCGGGAACAGATACGCAGTATTTT | CASSPRAGTDTQYF
. | TRBJ2-1 | TRBV18 | TRBD2 | 17 | TGTGCCAGCTCACCACCATGGGCTAGCGGGAATAACAATGAGCAGTTCTTC | CASSPPWASGNNNEQFF
once | TRBJ2-1 | TRBV20-1 | TRBD2 | 11 | TGCAGTGCTAGAGTGGGACTAGCCCCGTTCTTC | CSARVGLAPFF
. | TRBJ2-1 | TRBV10-3 | TRBD2 | 16 | TGTGCCATAGCAAAAAGAGGGACTAGCGGGATTAATGAGCAGTTCTTC | CAIAKRGTSGINEQFF
once | TRBJ1-3 | TRBV3-1/TRBV3-2 | TRBD1 | 17 | TGTGCCAGCAGCCAAGCAGGGGGCACTTACTCTGGAAACACCATATATTTT | CASSQAGGTYSGNTIYF
. | TRBJ2-7 | TRBV7-9 | TRBD1 | 15 | TGTGCCAGCAGCTTAACCGGGACAGGGATTTCCGAGCAGTACTTC | CASSLTGTGISEQYF
. | TRBJ1-1 | TRBV4-2 | . | 13 | TGTGCCAGCAGCCTAGTACCAGGGGCTGAAGCTTTCTTT | CASSLVPGAEAFF
. | TRBJ2-1 | TRBV6-6 | TRBD2 | 15 | TGTGCCAGCAGTTACGGGACTACCACGCGCGATGAGCAGTTCTTC | CASSYGTTTRDEQFF
. | TRBJ2-5 | TRBV19 | TRBD2 | 15 | TGTGCCAGTAGTATAGTTGCGGGAGGACAAGAGACCCAGTACTTC | CASSIVAGGQETQYF
. | TRBJ1-5 | TRBV28 | . | 14 | TGTGCCAGCAGTCGGGGGGGGACTAATCAGCCCCAGCATTTT | CASSRGGTNQPQHF